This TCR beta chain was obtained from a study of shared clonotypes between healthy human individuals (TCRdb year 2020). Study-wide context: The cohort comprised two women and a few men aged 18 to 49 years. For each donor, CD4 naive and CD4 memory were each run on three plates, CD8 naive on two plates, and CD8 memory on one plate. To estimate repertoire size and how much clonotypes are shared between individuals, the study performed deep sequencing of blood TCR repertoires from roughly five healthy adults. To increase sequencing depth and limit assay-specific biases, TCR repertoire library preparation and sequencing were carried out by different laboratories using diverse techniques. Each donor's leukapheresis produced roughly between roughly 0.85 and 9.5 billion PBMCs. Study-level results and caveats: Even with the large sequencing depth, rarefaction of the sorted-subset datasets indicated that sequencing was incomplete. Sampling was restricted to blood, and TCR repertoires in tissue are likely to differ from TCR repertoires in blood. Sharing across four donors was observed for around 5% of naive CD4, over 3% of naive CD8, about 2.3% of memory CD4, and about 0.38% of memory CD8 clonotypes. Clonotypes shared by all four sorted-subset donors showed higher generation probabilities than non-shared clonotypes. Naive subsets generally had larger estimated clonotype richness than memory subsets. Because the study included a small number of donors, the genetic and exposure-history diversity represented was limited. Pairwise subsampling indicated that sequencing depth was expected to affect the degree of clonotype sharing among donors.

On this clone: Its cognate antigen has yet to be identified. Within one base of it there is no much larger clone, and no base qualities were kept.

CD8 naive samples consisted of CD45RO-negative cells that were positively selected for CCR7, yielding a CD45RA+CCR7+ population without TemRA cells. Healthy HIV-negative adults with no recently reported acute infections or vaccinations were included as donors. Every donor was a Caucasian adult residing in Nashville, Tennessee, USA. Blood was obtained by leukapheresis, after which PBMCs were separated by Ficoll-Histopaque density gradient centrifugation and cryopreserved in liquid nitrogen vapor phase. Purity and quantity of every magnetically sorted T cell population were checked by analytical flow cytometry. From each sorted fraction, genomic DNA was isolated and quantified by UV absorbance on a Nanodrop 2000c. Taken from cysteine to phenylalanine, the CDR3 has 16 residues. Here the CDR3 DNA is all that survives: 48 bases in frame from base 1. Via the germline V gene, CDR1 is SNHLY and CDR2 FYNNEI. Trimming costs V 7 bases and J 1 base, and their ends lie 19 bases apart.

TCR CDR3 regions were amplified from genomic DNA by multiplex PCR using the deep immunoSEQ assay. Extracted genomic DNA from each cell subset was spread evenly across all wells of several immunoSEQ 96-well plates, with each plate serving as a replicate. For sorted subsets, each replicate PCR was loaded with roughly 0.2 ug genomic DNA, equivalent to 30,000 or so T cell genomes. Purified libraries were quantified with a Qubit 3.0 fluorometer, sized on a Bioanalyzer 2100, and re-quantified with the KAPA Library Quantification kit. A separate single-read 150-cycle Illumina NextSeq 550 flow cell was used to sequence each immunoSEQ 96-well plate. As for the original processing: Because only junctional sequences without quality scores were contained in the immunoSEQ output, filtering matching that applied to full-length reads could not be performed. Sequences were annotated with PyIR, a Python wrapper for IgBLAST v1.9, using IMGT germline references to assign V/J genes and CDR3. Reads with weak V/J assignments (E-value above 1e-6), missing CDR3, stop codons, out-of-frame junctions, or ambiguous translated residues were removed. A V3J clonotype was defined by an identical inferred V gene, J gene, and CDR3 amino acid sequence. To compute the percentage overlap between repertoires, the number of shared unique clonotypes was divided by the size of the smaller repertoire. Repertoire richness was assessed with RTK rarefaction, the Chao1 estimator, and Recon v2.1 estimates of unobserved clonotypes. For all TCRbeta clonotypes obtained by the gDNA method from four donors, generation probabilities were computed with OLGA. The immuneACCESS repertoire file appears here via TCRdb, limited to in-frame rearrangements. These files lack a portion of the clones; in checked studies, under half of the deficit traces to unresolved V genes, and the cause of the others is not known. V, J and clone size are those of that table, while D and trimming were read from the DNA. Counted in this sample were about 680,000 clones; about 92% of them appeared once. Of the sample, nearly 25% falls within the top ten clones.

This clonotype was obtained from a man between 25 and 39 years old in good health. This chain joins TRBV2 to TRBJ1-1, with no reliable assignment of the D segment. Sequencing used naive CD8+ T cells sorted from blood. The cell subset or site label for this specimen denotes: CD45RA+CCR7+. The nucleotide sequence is TGTGCCAGCAACCGGGTCGCTGTGGCAGAGAACACTGAAGCTTTCTTT. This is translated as CASNRVAVAENTEAFF.